These T cell receptor beta chains were read from a single sample in a study of Ad26.COV2.S vaccination and SARS-CoV-2 variants. Sequencing was performed with immunoSEQ multiplex PCR; in TCRdb, only in-frame clones are kept and a portion is missing. The sample has approximately 500,000 clones, roughly 89% seen once. The sequencing here drew on peripheral blood, taken in a trial of Ad26.COV2.S vaccine versus placebo. Receptors were obtained from a person aged 18-65 years who received the Ad26.COV2.S COVID-19 vaccine or a placebo. CDR3s include the opening cysteine and the closing phenylalanine or tryptophan. Fields, in order: V gene, D gene, J gene, CDR3 DNA, CDR3 protein. A D gene is named only where the DNA matches it firmly.

>TRBV4-1|TRBD2|TRBJ2-1
TGCGCCAGCAGCCAGGCGGGAGTGGGGTTTTACAATGAGCAGTTCTTC
CASSQAGVGFYNEQFF
>TRBV28|NA|TRBJ1-1
TGTGCCAGCAGTTCGGGAATTTTGACAGCCTTCACTGAAGCTTTCTTT
CASSSGILTAFTEAFF
>TRBV13|TRBD2|TRBJ2-1
TGTGCCAGCAGCCCAGTCCCCAGCCCCGGGACTAGCGGAAACCTGGGCAATGAGCAGTTCTTC
CASSPVPSPGTSGNLGNEQFF
>TRBV6-5|NA|TRBJ1-1
TGTGCCAGCAGTCCTGGGATCCCCGAAGCTTTCTTT
CASSPGIPEAFF
>TRBV19|NA|TRBJ2-3
TGTGCCAGCACCGCCCCAGGGACGGATACGCAGTATTTT
CASTAPGTDTQYF
>TRBV5-4|NA|TRBJ1-1
TGTGCCAGCACCGGAGGCGGTGACACTGAAGCTTTCTTT
CASTGGGDTEAFF
>TRBV7-9|TRBD2|TRBJ2-1
TGTGCCAGCAGCCCGACTAGCGGTCGGCAGTTCTTC
CASSPTSGRQFF
>TRBV29-1|TRBD1|TRBJ2-3
TGCAGCGTGACAGGGGCAGATACGCAGTATTTT
CSVTGADTQYF
>TRBV3-1/TRBV3-2|TRBD2|TRBJ2-1
TGTGCCAGCACCACGGGGACTAGCGGGAGGGGTGAGCAGTTCTTC
CASTTGTSGRGEQFF
>TRBV2|NA|TRBJ1-2
TGTGCCAGCAGTCGGGGTTACTATGGCTACACCTTC
CASSRGYYGYTF
>TRBV5-6|TRBD1|TRBJ2-7
TGTGCCAGCAGCCGATCCCCGGGACAGGGTTTATCCTACGAGCAGTACTTC
CASSRSPGQGLSYEQYF
>TRBV29-1|TRBD1|TRBJ2-5
TGCAGCGTGGGGACAGGGGTGGAGGGGACCCAGTACTTC
CSVGTGVEGTQYF